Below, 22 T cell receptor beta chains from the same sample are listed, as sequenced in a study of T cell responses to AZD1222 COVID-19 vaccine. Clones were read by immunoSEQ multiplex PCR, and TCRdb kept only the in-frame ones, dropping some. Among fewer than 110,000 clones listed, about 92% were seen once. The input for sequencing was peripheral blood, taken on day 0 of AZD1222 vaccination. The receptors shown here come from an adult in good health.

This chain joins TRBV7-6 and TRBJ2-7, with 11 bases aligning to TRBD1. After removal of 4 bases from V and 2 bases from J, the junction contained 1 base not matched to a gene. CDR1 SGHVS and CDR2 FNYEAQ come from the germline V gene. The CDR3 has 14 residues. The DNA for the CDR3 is TGTGCCAGCAGCTCGGACAGGGGGCCCTACGAGCAGTACTTC. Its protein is CASSSDRGPYEQYF.

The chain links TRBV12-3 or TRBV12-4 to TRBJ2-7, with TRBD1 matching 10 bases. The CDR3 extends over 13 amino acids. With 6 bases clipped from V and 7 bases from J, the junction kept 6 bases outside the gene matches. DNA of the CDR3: TGTGCCAGCAGCACCGGGACAGGGGTTGAGCAGTACTTC. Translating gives CASSTGTGVEQYF.

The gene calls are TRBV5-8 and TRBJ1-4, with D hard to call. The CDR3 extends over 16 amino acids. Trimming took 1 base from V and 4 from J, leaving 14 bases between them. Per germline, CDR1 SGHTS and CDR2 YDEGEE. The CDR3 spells CASSLPLPTGNEKLFF. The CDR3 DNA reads TGTGCCAGCAGCTTGCCCCTGCCAACTGGTAATGAAAAACTGTTTTTT.

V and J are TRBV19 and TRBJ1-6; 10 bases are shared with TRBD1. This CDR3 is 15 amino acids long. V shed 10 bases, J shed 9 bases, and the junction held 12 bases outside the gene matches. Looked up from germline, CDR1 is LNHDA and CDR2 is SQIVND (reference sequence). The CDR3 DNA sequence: TGTGCCACCGCACCGGCCGGGACAGGGGTTTCACCCCTCCACTTT. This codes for CATAPAGTGVSPLHF. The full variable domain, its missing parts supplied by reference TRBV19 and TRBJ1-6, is DGGITQSPKYLFRKEGQNVTLSCEQNLNHDAMYWYRQDPGQGLRLIYYSQIVNDFQKGDIAEGYSVSREKKESFPLTVTSAQKNPTAFYLCATAPAGTGVSPLHFGNGTRLTVT.

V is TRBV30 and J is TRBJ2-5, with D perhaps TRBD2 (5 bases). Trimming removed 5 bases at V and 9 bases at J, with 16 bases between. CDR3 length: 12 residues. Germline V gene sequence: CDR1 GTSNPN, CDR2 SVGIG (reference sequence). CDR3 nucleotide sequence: TGTGCCTGGGACCCCGCCCCCGGGGCCCAGTACTTC. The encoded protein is CAWDPAPGAQYF. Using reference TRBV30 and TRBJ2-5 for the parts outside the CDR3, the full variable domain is SQTIHQWPATLVQPVGSPLSLECTVEGTSNPNLYWYRQAAGRGLQLLFYSVGIGQISSEVPQNLSASRPQDRQFILSSKKLLLSDSGFYLCAWDPAPGAQYFGPGTRLLVL.

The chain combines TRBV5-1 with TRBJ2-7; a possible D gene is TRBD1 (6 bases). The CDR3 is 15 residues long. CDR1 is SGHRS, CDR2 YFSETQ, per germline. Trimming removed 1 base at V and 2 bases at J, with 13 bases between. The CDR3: CASSLTGIPPYEQYF. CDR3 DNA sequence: TGCGCCAGCAGCTTGACAGGGATTCCCCCCTACGAGCAGTACTTC.

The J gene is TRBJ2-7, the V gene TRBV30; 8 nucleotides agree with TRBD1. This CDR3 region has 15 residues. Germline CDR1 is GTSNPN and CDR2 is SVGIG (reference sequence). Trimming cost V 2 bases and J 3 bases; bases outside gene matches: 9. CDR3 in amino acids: CAWSYRDRGFYEQYF. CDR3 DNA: TGTGCCTGGAGTTATCGTGACAGGGGATTCTACGAGCAGTACTTC. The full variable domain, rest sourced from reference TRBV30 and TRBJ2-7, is SQTIHQWPATLVQPVGSPLSLECTVEGTSNPNLYWYRQAAGRGLQLLFYSVGIGQISSEVPQNLSASRPQDRQFILSSKKLLLSDSGFYLCAWSYRDRGFYEQYFGPGTRLTVT.

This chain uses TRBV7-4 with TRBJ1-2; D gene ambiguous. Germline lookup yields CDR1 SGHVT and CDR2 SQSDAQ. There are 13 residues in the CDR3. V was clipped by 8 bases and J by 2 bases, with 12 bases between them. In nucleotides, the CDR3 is TGTGCCAGCGGGCCTACAGCGAACTATGGCTACACCTTC. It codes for CASGPTANYGYTF.

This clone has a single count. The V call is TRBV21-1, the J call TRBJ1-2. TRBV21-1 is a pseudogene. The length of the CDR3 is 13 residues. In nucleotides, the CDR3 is TGTGCCAGCAGCACCCCAATCGGAGATGGCTACACCTTC. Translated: CASSTPIGDGYTF.

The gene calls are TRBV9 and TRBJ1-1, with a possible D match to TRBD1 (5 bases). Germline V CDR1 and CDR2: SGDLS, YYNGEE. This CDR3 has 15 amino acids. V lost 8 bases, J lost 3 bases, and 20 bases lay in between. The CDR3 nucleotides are TGTGCCAGGCCTCCCCCAGGGTATTTGGACACTGAAGCTTTCTTT. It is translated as CARPPPGYLDTEAFF.

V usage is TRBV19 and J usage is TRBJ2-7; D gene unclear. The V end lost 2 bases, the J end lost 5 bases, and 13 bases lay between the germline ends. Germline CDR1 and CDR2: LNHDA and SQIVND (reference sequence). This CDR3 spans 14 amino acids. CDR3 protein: CASSIRLNRNEQYF. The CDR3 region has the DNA TGTGCCAGTAGTATAAGGCTAAACCGCAACGAGCAGTACTTC.

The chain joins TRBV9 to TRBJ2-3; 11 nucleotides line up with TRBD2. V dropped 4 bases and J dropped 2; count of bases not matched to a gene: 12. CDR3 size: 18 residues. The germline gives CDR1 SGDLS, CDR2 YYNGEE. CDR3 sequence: CASSTGTSGRAITDTQYF. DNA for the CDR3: TGTGCCAGCAGCACCGGGACTAGCGGCCGAGCGATCACAGATACGCAGTATTTT.

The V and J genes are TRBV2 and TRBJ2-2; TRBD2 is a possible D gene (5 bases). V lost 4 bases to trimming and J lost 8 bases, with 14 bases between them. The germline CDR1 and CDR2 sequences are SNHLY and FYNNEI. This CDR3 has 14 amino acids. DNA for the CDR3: TGTGCCAGCAGTGTACACGGGGTGGTTGGGGAGCTGTTTTTT. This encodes CASSVHGVVGELFF. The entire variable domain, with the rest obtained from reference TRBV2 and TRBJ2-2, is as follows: EPEVTQTPSHQVTQMGQEVILRCVPISNHLYFYWYRQILGQKVEFLVSFYNNEISEKSEIFDDQFSVERPDGSNFTLKIRSTKLEDSAMYFCASSVHGVVGELFFGEGSRLTVL.

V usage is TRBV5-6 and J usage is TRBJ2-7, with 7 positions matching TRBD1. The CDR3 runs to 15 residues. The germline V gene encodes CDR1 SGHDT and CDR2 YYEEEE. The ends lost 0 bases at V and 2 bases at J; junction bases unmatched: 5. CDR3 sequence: CASSLEWGTAYEQYF. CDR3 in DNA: TGTGCCAGCAGCTTGGAGTGGGGGACAGCCTACGAGCAGTACTTC.

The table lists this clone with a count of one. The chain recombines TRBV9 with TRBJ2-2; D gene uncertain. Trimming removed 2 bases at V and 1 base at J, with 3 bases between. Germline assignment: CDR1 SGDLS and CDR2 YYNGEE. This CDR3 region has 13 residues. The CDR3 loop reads CASSVENTGELFF. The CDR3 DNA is TGTGCCAGCAGCGTGGAGAACACCGGGGAGCTGTTTTTT. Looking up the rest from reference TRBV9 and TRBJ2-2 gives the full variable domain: DSGVTQTPKHLITATGQRVTLRCSPRSGDLSVYWYQQSLDQGLQFLIQYYNGEERAKGNILERFSAQQFPDLHSELNLSSLELGDSALYFCASSVENTGELFFGEGSRLTVL.

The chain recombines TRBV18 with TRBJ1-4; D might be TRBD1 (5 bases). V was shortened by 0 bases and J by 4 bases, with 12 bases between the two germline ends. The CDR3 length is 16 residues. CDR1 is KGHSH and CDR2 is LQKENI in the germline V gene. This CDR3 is CASSPPSGTNNEKLFF. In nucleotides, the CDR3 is TGTGCCAGCTCACCACCTTCAGGGACCAATAATGAAAAACTGTTTTTT.

CDR3 loop: CARESEAGTDTQYF. CDR3 DNA: TGTGCTAGGGAAAGCGAGGCGGGCACAGATACGCAGTATTTT. V is TRBV12-5 and J is TRBJ2-3; D gene unclear. The CDR3 spans 14 residues. Germline V gene data show CDR1 as LGHNT and CDR2 as FRNRAP. Trimming took 9 bases from V and 1 from J, leaving 14 bases between them.

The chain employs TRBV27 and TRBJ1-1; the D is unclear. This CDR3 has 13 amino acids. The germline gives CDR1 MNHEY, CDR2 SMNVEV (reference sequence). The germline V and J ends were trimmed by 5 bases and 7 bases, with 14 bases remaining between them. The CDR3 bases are TGTGCCAGCAGTCCCCTCAGCAGCAATGAAGCTTTCTTT. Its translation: CASSPLSSNEAFF.

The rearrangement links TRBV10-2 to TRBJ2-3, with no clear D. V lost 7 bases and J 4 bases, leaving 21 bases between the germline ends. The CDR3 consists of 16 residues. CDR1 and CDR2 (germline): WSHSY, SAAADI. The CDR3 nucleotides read TGCGCCAGCACCCCCGTGTTGCGCGGTGGGTCAGATACGCAGTATTTT. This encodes CASTPVLRGGSDTQYF.

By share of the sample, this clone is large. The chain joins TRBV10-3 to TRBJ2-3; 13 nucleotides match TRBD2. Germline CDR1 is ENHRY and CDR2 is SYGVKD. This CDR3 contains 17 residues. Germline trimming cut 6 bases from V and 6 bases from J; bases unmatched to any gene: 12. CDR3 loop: CAISGLAGARQYDTQYF. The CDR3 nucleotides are TGTGCCATCAGCGGACTAGCGGGGGCCCGGCAATACGATACGCAGTATTTT.

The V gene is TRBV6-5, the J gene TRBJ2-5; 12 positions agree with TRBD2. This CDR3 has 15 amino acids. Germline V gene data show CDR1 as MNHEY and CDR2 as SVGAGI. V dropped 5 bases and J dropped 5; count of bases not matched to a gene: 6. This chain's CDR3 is CASSPSGTSGETQYF. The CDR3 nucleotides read TGTGCCAGCAGTCCCTCCGGGACTAGCGGGGAGACCCAGTACTTC.

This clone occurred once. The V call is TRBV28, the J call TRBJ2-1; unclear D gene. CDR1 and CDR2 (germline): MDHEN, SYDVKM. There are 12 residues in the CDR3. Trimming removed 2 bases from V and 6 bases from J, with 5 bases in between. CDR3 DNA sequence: TGTGCCAGCAGTTTACGTCCCAATGAGCAGTTCTTC. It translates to CASSLRPNEQFF. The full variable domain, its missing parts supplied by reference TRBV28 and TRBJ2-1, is DVKVTQSSRYLVKRTGEKVFLECVQDMDHENMFWYRQDPGLGLRLIYFSYDVKMKEKGDIPEGYSVSREKKERFSLILESASTNQTSMYLCASSLRPNEQFFGPGTRLTVL.